The TCR beta chain under discussion was sequenced for a study of immune characterization of retroperitoneal liposarcoma. This CDR3 has 16 amino acids. The germline V gene encodes CDR1 SSHAT and CDR2 FNYEAQ (reference sequence). By share, this clonotype counts as medium-sized. Relative to the germline gene, one junction end is altered; a read error may explain this. TCRdb called the PCR reads again in MiXCR, with one record for every CDR3 protein. The sample records some 8,200 distinct CDR3 sequences, just over 40% being singletons. V usage is TRBV7-7 and J usage is TRBJ2-1; 12 bases align to TRBD2. The clonotype originates from a male donor with retroperitoneal liposarcoma. The specimen sequenced was tumor tissue. The CDR3 is CASSLDASGRANEQFF. In DNA form, the CDR3 reads TGTGCTAGCAGCTTAGATGCTAGCGGGAGGGCGAATGAGCAGTTCTTC.